Reported below is one T cell receptor beta chain. This clonotype occurred many times. No cognate antigen has been identified for it. No quality values exist for individual bases; no much larger clone is one base distant. This sample stems from a study of regulatory T cells in long-lasting Graves disease (dated by TCRdb to 2020 to 2023). At the level of the whole study: Patients with newly diagnosed Graves' disease had been on antithyroid drugs for under 3 months. A total of 33 samples underwent TCR sequencing: about 13 from persistent and about 20 from newly diagnosed Graves' disease patients. Persistent Graves' disease patients were compared with newly diagnosed Graves' disease patients by peripheral blood TCR sequencing and RNA sequencing. The study took place in China and was registered as a clinical trial.

This specimen's time point label, per the study, means: newly diagnosed GD, antithyroid drugs for less than 3 months. For both TCR sequencing and RNA sequencing, RNA was extracted from PBMCs in TRIzol. Graves' disease was diagnosed according to American Thyroid Association guidelines. Patients for the study were recruited at an endocrinology department in Xi'an, China. Each patient gave about 10 milliliters of peripheral blood, collected in an EDTA anticoagulant tube. Ficoll Paque Plus density gradient separation was used to isolate PBMCs, and no additional T cell sorting was done. RNA quality was checked with an Agilent 2100 Bioanalyzer and agarose gel, and concentration with a NanoDrop 2000. The library was made by multiplex PCR. Sequenced using an Illumina HiSeq 4000. CDR3 regions were amplified by Arm-PCR with iRepertoire HTBI primers to construct TCR beta libraries. Before sequencing, the PCR products went through gel purification. As for how the authors treated the data: Gene usage analysis of CDR3 amino acid clonotypes relied on the roughly 60 TRBV and 12 to 15 TRBJ segments identified across samples. COPE and FqMerger were used to merge filtered high-quality paired reads into contigs. BLAST was used to align contigs to IMGT TRBV, TRBD and TRBJ reference genes, with CDR3 defined following IMGT. Any clonotype with a frequency above 0.1% was classified as a highly expanded clone. Repertoire diversity was measured by Shannon entropy, and V-J evenness by the Gini coefficient. Clonotypes shared by more than one individual were considered public. In TCRdb, the public reads were trimmed at Q25 with fastp and aligned with MiXCR, with productive beta chains retained. Here each entry gathers all rows of one CDR3 protein and keeps the most common genes and DNA. None of the V and J calls come from the authors' own analysis; TCRdb made them. The sample profile shows around 360,000 distinct CDR3 sequences; around 15% of them were found once. Around 20% of the sample rests with the top ten.

CDR3 length: 12 amino acids, cysteine to phenylalanine. Only the CDR3 part of the read is kept: 36 bases, read in frame from the first base. The germline V gene (reference sequence) provides CDR1 GTSNPN and CDR2 SVGIG. A distance of 9 bases separates the germline ends of V and J, which lose 4 bases and 3 bases respectively. Paper-wide results and their limitations: The small sample size was acknowledged by the authors as a limitation that may reduce accuracy. Because the primary lesion, thyroid tissue, could not be accessed, the study looked at peripheral blood alone. Patients with persistent disease shared more public clonotypes (roughly 2,900) than newly diagnosed patients did (more than 900). Persistent Graves' disease patients showed lower TCR Shannon entropy and fewer highly expanded clones than newly diagnosed patients, suggesting clonal expansion. Preferential use of TRBV28, TRBJ1-2 and TRBJ2-5 was observed in persistent disease, whereas TRBV20-1 and TRBJ2-1 were favored in newly diagnosed disease. Sequencing and analysis were restricted to the TCR beta chain.

Another study also made use of these data, one on T cells in Graves' hyperthyroidism and ophthalmopathy. The second study also describes: A patient counted as having stable Graves' hyperthyroidism if no progression to ophthalmopathy occurred over 18 months of follow-up. Hyperthyroidism patients were newly diagnosed, with disease duration under 2 months, and aged 18 to 65 years. Patients with uncontrolled infections, other autoimmune diseases, pregnancy or lactation were excluded. Diagnoses were established on the basis of clinical symptoms, serum thyroxine and TRAb, thyroid ultrasound, and orbital computed tomography. For the first round of RT-PCR on the TCR CDR3, the HTBI primer set was used together with the Qiagen OneStep RT-PCR kit. Most expanded thyroid clonotypes (frequency above 0.001) were also detected in blood, a finding suggesting that blood repertoires may reflect thyroid immune responses. A model built on a 13 V-J signature distinguished ophthalmopathy from stable hyperthyroidism, reaching 87.88% sensitivity and 81% to 83% specificity in cross-validation and 80%/75% in testing. In validation, the model predicted progression to ophthalmopathy a median of 6.5 months before onset, with 65% to 71% sensitivity and almost 75% specificity. To identify distinguishing TCR V-J signatures, a discovery cohort of roughly 100 patients was used, comprising 40 to 45 with Graves' ophthalmopathy and some 60 with stable Graves' hyperthyroidism. Prospective prediction of ophthalmopathy was tested in an independent validation cohort of under 20 hyperthyroidism patients and some 17 patients who later progressed to ophthalmopathy. The 95 to 100 discovery patients were randomly divided into training and test sets at a 7:3 ratio. In more than 5 Graves' hyperthyroidism patients, the study also compared T-cell repertoires from thyroid tissue with T-cell repertoires from blood. Once sampling was done, hyperthyroidism patients were given methimazole at a starting dose of 30 mg daily, whereas ophthalmopathy patients were given high-dose intravenous methylprednisolone. A second multiplex PCR round built the libraries, followed by size selection and purification. Libraries were sequenced paired-end with 100 bp reads on an Illumina HiSeq2000. SOAPnuke was used to process the raw data, throwing out any read that contained adapters or uncalled bases, had a mean Phred below 15, or lacked an exact constant-primer or identifier match. COPE v1.2.5 was used to merge the high-quality paired reads, and each unique nucleotide sequence was defined as a clonotype. MiTCR v1.1 was used to align clonotypes to the IMGT TRBV, TRBD and TRBJ reference segments. Analysis was restricted to V-J combinations with a frequency above 0.0001, which covered roughly 99% of repertoires. A TCS score was defined as the ratio between F50 (clonal expansion) and ExV (chaos), using BLOSUM62-based TCRdist between CDR3 peptides within each V-J. Welch's t-statistics and random forest reduced some 510 V-J features to roughly 13, which were used in a naive Bayes classifier (R e1071). No statistical method was used to fix the sample size in advance, and group allocation was not hidden from the investigators. TCR Vbeta CDR3 sequencing of some 140 peripheral blood samples (approximately 44 ophthalmopathy, 75 to 85 hyperthyroidism and approximately 17 progressor patients) is reported in the paper.

Here the sequenced sample was peripheral blood mononuclear cells (PBMCs), taken at new diagnosis, from a patient treated with antithyroid drugs. This receptor chain uses TRBV30 and TRBJ1-1; the D gene assignment is ambiguous. The sequence came from a woman aged 18-30 years with Graves disease. Donor details come from another sample of the same person, matched by shared clones. The CDR3 is CAWITGYTEAFF. The DNA is TGTGCCTGGATTACCGGGTACACTGAAGCTTTCTTT.